One and the same sample provided the 10 T cell receptor beta chains below, sequenced in a study of shared clonotypes between healthy human individuals. Only in-frame clones appear in the TCRdb table, and some are missing; sequencing was by immunoSEQ multiplex PCR. The table includes about 2.5 million clones, approximately 90% detected once. Sequencing input: naive CD4+ T cells from PBMCs. Specified subset: CD45RA+ positively selected. The source of these receptors is a man younger than 30 in good health. Some clones in this sample may be carry-over from other donors' samples.

The chain combines TRBV28 with TRBJ2-3; the D gene is possibly TRBD1 (8 bases). The length of the CDR3 is 18 residues. Germline V lookup: CDR1 MDHEN, CDR2 SYDVKM. Trimming took off 3 bases at V and 0 bases at J, with 19 bases between the two ends. CDR3 sequence (DNA): TGTGCCAGCAGTTTGGGGACAACAGGGGGACTAAGCACAGATACGCAGTATTTT. It translates to CASSLGTTGGLSTDTQYF.

This clone was observed once. This chain connects TRBV25-1 to TRBJ2-7, with D possibly TRBD1 on 5 matching bases. The V gene's germline CDR1 is MGHDK and CDR2 SYGVNS. V lost 1 base to trimming and J lost 6 bases, with 16 bases between them. The CDR3 spans 15 residues. This chain's CDR3 is CASSESGQGAREQYF. CDR3 coding DNA: TGTGCCAGCAGTGAATCGGGTCAGGGTGCTCGCGAGCAGTACTTC.

The rearrangement joins TRBV7-2 to TRBJ2-5; 11 nucleotides match TRBD2. Germline V CDR1 and CDR2: SGHTA, FQGNSA. The CDR3 length is 12 residues. With 3 bases clipped from V and 9 bases from J, the junction kept 0 bases outside the gene matches. The CDR3 DNA sequence: TGTGCCAGCAGCTTTAGCGGGAGGGCCCAGTACTTC. Amino acid sequence: CASSFSGRAQYF.

V is TRBV5-1 and J is TRBJ2-3, with a tentative D call TRBD1 (5 bases). Germline assignment: CDR1 SGHRS and CDR2 YFSETQ. CDR3 length: 14 residues. The V and J ends lost 3 bases and 6 bases respectively, with 14 bases between them. CDR3: CASSSSRDSDTQYF. DNA of the CDR3: TGCGCCAGCAGCTCCTCCAGGGATTCCGATACGCAGTATTTT. Based on the CDR3 plus reference TRBV5-1 and TRBJ2-3, the full variable domain is KAGVTQTPRYLIKTRGQQVTLSCSPISGHRSVSWYQQTPGQGLQFLFEYFSETQRNKGNFPGRFSGRQFSNSRSEMNVSTLELGDSALYLCASSSSRDSDTQYFGPGTRLTVL.

The rearrangement uses TRBV11-2 and TRBJ2-7, with TRBD2 matching 8 bases. V shed 3 bases, J shed 0 bases, and the junction held 4 bases outside the gene matches. The CDR3 contains 15 residues. Germline V gene lookup returns CDR1 SGHAT and CDR2 FQNNGV. The CDR3 here is CASSFSGAHSYEQYF. In nucleotides, the CDR3 is TGTGCCAGCAGCTTTAGCGGGGCCCACTCCTACGAGCAGTACTTC.

CDR3: CASSLAGAVEQFF. The CDR3 DNA sequence: TGTGCCAGCAGTCTAGCGGGAGCGGTTGAGCAGTTCTTC. J is TRBJ2-1 and V is TRBV6-1; 10 bases agree with TRBD2. This CDR3 is 13 amino acids long. Losses at the gene ends were 5 bases for V and 9 bases for J; bases not matched to a gene: 4. Germline V lookup: CDR1 MNHNS, CDR2 SASEGT.

The chain has TRBV27 and TRBJ2-7; 10 bases line up with TRBD1. J lost 2 bases, V lost 8 bases, and 12 bases had no gene match. CDR1 and CDR2 from the germline V gene are MNHEY and SMNVEV (reference sequence). The CDR3 is made up of 16 amino acids. The CDR3 DNA is TGTGCCAGCCGATACTCCGTGGGGACAGGGGCCTACGAGCAGTACTTC. It is translated as CASRYSVGTGAYEQYF.

For the CDR3, the DNA is TGTGCCACCCGGAGGGTTGCGGGACCCCCCCAAGAGACCCAGTACTTC. Translated: CATRRVAGPPQETQYF. This chain joins TRBV27 and TRBJ2-5, with D possibly being TRBD2 (6 bases). Trimming pared 10 bases from V and 1 base from J, leaving 22 bases between. Germline CDR1 and CDR2: MNHEY and SMNVEV (reference sequence). The CDR3 loop spans 16 amino acids.

The CDR3 reads CAGLRPGQGYASTEAFF. The CDR3 DNA is TGTGCCGGCCTCCGACCGGGACAGGGGTATGCGAGCACTGAAGCTTTCTTT. This rearrangement joins TRBV7-9 to TRBJ1-1; the match to TRBD1 covers 10 bases. Germline V gene lookup returns CDR1 SEHNR and CDR2 FQNEAQ (reference sequence). J gave up 4 bases and V 11 bases, and 19 bases lay outside the gene matches. The length of the CDR3 is 17 residues.

J is TRBJ1-3 and V is TRBV5-1; D call uncertain. The germline V and J ends were trimmed by 4 bases and 0 bases, with 11 bases remaining between them. From germline, CDR1 is SGHRS and CDR2 YFSETQ. The CDR3 has 15 amino acids. The CDR3 here is CASSPDSSSGNTIYF. The CDR3 coding sequence is TGCGCCAGCAGCCCGGACTCGAGCTCTGGAAACACCATATATTTT.